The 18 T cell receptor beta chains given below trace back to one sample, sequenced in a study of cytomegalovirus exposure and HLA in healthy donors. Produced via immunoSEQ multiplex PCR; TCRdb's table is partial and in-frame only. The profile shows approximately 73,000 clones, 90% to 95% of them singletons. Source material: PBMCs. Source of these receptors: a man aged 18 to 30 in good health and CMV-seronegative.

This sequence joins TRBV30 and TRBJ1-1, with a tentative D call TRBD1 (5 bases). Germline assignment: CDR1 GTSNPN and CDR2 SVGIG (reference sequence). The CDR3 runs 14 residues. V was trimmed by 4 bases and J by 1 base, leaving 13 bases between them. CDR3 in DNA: TGTGCCTGGATGGCGGGGCTGACGAACACTGAAGCTTTCTTT. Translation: CAWMAGLTNTEAFF.

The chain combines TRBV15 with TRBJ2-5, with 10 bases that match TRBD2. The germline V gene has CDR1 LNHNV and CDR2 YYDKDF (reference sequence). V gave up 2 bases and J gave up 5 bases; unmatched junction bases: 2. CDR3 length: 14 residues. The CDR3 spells CATSRLGLAETQYF. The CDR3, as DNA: TGTGCCACCAGCAGATTGGGACTAGCGGAGACCCAGTACTTC.

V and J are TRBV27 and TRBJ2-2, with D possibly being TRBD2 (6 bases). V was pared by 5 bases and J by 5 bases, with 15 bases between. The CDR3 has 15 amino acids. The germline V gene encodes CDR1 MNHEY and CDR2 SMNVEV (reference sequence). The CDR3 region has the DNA TGTGCCAGCAGTATGACTAGGGCAACAACCGGGGAGCTGTTTTTT. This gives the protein CASSMTRATTGELFF.

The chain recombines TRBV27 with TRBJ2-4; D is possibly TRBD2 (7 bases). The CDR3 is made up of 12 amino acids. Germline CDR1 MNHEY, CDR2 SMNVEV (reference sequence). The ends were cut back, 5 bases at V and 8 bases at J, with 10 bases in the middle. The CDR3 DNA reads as TGTGCCAGCAGTGGGGGGGCGGACATTCAGTACTTC. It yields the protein CASSGGADIQYF.

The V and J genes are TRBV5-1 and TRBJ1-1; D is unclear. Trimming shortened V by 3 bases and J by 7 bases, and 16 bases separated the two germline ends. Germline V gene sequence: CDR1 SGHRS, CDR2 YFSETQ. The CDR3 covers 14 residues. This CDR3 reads CASSSGQPRGEAFF. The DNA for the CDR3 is TGCGCCAGCAGCTCGGGCCAACCGCGGGGTGAAGCTTTCTTT.

CDR3 coding DNA: TGCGCCAGCAGCTTCCAGGGGCGGCAAGAGACCCAGTACTTC. This translates into CASSFQGRQETQYF. The V call is TRBV5-1, the J call TRBJ2-5, with D possibly TRBD1 on 6 matching bases. The length of the CDR3 is 14 residues. V lost 2 bases and J lost 2, with 10 bases in between. Germline loops: CDR1 SGHRS, CDR2 YFSETQ. Looking up the rest from reference TRBV5-1 and TRBJ2-5 gives the full variable domain: KAGVTQTPRYLIKTRGQQVTLSCSPISGHRSVSWYQQTPGQGLQFLFEYFSETQRNKGNFPGRFSGRQFSNSRSEMNVSTLELGDSALYLCASSFQGRQETQYFGPGTRLLVL.

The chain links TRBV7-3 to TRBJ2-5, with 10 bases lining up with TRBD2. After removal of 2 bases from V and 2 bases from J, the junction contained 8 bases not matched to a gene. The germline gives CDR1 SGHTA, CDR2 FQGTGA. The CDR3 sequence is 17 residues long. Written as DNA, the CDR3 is TGTGCCAGCAGCTTACTCCCCTTAGCGGGGGGACAAGAGACCCAGTACTTC. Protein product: CASSLLPLAGGQETQYF. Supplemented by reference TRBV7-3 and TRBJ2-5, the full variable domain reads GAGVSQTPSNKVTEKGKYVELRCDPISGHTALYWYRQSLGQGPEFLIYFQGTGAADDSGLPNDRFFAVRPEGSVSTLKIQRTERGDSAVYLCASSLLPLAGGQETQYFGPGTRLLVL.

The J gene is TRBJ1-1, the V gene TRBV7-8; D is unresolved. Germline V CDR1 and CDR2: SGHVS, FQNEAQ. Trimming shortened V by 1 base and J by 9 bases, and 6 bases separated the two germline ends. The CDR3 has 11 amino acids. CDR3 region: CASSLEQKAFF. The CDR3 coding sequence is TGTGCCAGCAGCTTAGAGCAAAAAGCTTTCTTT.

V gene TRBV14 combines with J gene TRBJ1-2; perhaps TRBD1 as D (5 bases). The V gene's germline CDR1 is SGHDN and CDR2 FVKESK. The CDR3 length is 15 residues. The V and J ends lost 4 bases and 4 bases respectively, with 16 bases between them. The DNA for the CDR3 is TGTGCCAGCAGCCGTGGTGGGGGGATAACCTATGGCTACACCTTC. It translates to CASSRGGGITYGYTF.

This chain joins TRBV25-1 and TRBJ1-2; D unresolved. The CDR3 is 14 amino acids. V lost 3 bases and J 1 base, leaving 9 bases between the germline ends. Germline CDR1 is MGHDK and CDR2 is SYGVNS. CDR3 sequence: CASSEPRGNYGYTF. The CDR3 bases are TGTGCCAGCAGTGAGCCCCGGGGTAACTATGGCTACACCTTC.

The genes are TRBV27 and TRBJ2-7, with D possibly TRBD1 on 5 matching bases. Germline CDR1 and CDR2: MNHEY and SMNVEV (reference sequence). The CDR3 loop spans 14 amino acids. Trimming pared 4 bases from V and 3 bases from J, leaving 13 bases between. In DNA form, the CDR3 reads TGTGCCAGCAGTTCGGTACAGGCCCACTACGAGCAGTACTTC. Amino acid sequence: CASSSVQAHYEQYF.

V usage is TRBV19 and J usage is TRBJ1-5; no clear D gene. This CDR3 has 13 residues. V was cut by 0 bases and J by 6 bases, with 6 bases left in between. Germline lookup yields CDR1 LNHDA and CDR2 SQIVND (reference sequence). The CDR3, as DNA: TGTGCCAGTAGTATAGATGAGGTTCAGCCCCAGCATTTT. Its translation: CASSIDEVQPQHF. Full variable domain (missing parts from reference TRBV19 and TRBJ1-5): DGGITQSPKYLFRKEGQNVTLSCEQNLNHDAMYWYRQDPGQGLRLIYYSQIVNDFQKGDIAEGYSVSREKKESFPLTVTSAQKNPTAFYLCASSIDEVQPQHFGDGTRLSIL.

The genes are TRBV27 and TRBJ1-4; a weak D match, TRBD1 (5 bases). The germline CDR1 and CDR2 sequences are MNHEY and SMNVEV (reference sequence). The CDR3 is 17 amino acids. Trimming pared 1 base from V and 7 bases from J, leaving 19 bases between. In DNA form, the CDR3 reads TGTGCCAGCAGTTTATTTCGGGGGGAAGGGTCTGGTGAAAAACTGTTTTTT. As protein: CASSLFRGEGSGEKLFF.

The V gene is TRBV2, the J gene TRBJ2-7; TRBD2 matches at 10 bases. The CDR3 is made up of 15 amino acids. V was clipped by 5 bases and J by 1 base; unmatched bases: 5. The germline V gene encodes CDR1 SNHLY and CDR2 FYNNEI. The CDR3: CASSPERGGSYEQYF. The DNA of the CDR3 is TGTGCCAGCAGTCCAGAGCGGGGGGGGTCCTACGAGCAGTACTTC.

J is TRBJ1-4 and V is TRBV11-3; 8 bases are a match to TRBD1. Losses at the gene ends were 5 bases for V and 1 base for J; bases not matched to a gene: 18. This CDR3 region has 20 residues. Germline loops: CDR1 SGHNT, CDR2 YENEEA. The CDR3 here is CASSNRQGIFGMRTNEKLFF. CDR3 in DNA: TGTGCCAGCAGCAACCGACAGGGGATTTTTGGAATGCGAACTAATGAAAAACTGTTTTTT.

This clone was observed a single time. CDR3 sequence reads: CASSGGQANTEAFF. The CDR3 DNA follows: TGTGCCAGCAGCGGGGGACAAGCTAACACTGAAGCTTTCTTT. The J gene is TRBJ1-1, the V gene TRBV9, with a tentative D call TRBD1 (6 bases). The CDR3 contains 14 residues. Looked up from germline, CDR1 is SGDLS and CDR2 is YYNGEE. The ends were cut back, 3 bases at V and 2 bases at J, with 11 bases in the middle. Filled out from reference TRBV9 and TRBJ1-1, the complete variable domain reads DSGVTQTPKHLITATGQRVTLRCSPRSGDLSVYWYQQSLDQGLQFLIQYYNGEERAKGNILERFSAQQFPDLHSELNLSSLELGDSALYFCASSGGQANTEAFFGQGTRLTVV.

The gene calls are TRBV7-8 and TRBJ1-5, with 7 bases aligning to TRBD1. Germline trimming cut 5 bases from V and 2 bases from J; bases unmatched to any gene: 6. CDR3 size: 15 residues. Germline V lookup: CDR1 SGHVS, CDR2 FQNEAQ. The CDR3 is CASSPDRQGNQPQHF. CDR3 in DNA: TGTGCCAGCAGCCCGGACAGGCAGGGCAATCAGCCCCAGCATTTT.

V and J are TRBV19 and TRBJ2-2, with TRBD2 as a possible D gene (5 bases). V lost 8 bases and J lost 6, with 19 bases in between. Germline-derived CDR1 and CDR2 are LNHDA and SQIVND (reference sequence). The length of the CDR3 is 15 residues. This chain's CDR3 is CASAPGSPRPGELFF. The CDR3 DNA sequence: TGTGCCAGTGCCCCGGGGTCCCCCCGCCCCGGGGAGCTGTTTTTT.